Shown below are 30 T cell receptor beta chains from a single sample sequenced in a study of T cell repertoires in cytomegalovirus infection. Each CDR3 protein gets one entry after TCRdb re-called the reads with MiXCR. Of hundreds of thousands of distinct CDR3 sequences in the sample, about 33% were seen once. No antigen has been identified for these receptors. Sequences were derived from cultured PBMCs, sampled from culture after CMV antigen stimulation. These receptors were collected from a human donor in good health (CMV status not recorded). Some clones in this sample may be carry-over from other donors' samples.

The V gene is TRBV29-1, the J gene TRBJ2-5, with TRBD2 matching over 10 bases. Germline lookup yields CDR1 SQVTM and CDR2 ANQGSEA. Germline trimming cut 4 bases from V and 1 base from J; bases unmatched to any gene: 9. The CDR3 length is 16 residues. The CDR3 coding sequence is TGCAGCGTTGGTGGGACCACTAGCGGGATCCAAGAGACCCAGTACTTC. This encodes CSVGGTTSGIQETQYF.

CDR3 sequence reads: CASSLGSSADTQYF. CDR3 in DNA: TGTGCCAGCAGCTTAGGTTCTAGCGCAGATACGCAGTATTTT. The gene calls are TRBV11-1 and TRBJ2-3; D might be TRBD2 (6 bases). V lost 1 base and J 4 bases, leaving 9 bases between the germline ends. The CDR3 is 14 amino acids. Per germline, CDR1 SGHAT and CDR2 FQDESV (reference sequence). Full variable domain (outside the CDR3, taken from reference TRBV11-1 and TRBJ2-3): EAEVAQSPRYKITEKSQAVAFWCDPISGHATLYWYRQILGQGPELLVQFQDESVVDDSQLPKDRFSAERLKGVDSTLKIQPAELGDSAMYLCASSLGSSADTQYFGPGTRLTVL.

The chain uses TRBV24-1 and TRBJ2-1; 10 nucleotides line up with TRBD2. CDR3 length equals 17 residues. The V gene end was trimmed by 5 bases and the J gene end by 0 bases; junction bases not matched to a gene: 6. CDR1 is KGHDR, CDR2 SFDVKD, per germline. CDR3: CATSGWTSGRSYNEQFF. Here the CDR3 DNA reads TGTGCCACCAGTGGTTGGACTAGCGGTCGCTCCTACAATGAGCAGTTCTTC.

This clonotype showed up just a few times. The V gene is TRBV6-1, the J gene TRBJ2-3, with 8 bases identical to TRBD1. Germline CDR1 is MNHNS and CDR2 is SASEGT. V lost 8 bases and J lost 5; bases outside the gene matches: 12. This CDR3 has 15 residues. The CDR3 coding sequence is TGTGCCAGCTCGAACCTTCGACAGGGGAGAGATACGCAGTATTTT. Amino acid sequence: CASSNLRQGRDTQYF.

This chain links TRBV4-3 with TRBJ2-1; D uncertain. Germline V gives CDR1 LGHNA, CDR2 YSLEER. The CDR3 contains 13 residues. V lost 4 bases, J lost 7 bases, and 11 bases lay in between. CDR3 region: CASSPGGRNEQFF. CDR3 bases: TGCGCCAGCAGCCCGGGCGGTAGAAATGAGCAGTTCTTC.

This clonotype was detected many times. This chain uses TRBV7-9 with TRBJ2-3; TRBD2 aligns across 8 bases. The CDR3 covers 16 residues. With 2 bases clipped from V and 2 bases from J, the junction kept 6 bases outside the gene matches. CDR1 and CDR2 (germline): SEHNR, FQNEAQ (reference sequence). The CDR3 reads CASSLRSSGPTDTQYF. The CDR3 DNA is TGTGCCAGCAGCTTAAGGTCTAGCGGGCCCACAGATACGCAGTATTTT.

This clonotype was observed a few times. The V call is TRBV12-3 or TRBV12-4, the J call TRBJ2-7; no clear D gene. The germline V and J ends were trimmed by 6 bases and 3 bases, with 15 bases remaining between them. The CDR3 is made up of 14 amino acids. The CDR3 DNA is TGTGCCAGCAGCCTAACCCCAAACCTCTACGAGCAGTACTTC. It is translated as CASSLTPNLYEQYF.

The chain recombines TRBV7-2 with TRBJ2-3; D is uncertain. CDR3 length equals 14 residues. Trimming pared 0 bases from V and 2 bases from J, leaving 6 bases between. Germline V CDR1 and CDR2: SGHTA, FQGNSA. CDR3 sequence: CASSLAGFTDTQYF. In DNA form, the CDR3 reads TGTGCCAGCAGCTTAGCGGGATTCACAGATACGCAGTATTTT.

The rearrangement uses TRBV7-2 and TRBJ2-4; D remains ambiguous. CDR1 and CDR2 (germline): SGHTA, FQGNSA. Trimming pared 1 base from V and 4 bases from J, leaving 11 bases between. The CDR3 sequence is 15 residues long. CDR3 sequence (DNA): TGTGCCAGCAGCTTAGTCGGCACTGCTAAAAACATTCAGTACTTC. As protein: CASSLVGTAKNIQYF.

CDR3 region: CASSLPLAGEETQYF. The CDR3 DNA is TGTGCCAGCAGCTTACCACTAGCGGGTGAAGAGACCCAGTACTTC. The V call is TRBV7-2, the J call TRBJ2-5, with 9 nucleotides matching TRBD2. Trimming cost V 2 bases and J 3 bases; bases outside gene matches: 4. Germline-derived CDR1 and CDR2 are SGHTA and FQGNSA. This CDR3 has 15 amino acids.

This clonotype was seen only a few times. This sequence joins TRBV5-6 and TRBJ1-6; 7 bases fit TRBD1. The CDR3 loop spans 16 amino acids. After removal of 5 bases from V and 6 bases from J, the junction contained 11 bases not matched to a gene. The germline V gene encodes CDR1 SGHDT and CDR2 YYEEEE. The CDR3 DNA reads TGTGCCAGCAGTTCGCCCCGGACAGGCCTTAATTCACCCCTCCACTTT. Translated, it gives CASSSPRTGLNSPLHF.

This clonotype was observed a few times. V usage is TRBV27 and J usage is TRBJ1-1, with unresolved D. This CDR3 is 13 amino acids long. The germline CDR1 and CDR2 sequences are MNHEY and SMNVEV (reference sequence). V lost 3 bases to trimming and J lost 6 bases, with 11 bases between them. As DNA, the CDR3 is TGTGCCAGCAGTTTCCTGGGGATGGCTGAAGCTTTCTTT. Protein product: CASSFLGMAEAFF.

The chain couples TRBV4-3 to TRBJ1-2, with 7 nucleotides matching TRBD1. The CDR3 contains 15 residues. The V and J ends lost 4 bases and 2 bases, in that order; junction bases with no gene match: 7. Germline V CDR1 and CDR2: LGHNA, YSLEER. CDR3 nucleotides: TGCGCCAGCAGCCCGCCGGGACAGCCAAACTATGGCTACACCTTC. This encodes CASSPPGQPNYGYTF.

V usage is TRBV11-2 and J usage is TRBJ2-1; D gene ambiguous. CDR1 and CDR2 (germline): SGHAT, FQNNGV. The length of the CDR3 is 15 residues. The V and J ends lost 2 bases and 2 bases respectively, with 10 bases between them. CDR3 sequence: CASSLKRNTYNEQFF. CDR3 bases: TGTGCCAGCAGCTTAAAACGGAACACCTACAATGAGCAGTTCTTC.

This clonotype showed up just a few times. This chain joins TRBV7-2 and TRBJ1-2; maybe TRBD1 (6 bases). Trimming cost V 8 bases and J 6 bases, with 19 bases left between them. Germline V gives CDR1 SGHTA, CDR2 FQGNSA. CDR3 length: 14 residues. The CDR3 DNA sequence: TGTGCCAGCTCGCAGAACAGGGCGTCCCATGGCTACACCTTC. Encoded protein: CASSQNRASHGYTF.

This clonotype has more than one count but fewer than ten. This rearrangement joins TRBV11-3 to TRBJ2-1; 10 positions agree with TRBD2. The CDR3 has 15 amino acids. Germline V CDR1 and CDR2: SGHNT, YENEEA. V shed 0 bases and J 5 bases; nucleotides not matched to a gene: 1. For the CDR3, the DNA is TGTGCCAGCAGCTTAGAACTAGCGGGAAACAATGAGCAGTTCTTC. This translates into CASSLELAGNNEQFF. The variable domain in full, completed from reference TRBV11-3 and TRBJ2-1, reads EAGVVQSPRYKIIEKKQPVAFWCNPISGHNTLYWYLQNLGQGPELLIRYENEEAVDDSQLPKDRFSAERLKGVDSTLKIQPAELGDSAVYLCASSLELAGNNEQFFGPGTRLTVL.

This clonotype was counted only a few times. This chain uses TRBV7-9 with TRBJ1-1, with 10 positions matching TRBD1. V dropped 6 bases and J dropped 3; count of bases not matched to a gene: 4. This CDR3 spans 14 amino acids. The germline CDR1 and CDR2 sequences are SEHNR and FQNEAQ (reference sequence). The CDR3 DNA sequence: TGTGCCAGCAGGCCCGACAGGGGGCACACTGAAGCTTTCTTT. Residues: CASRPDRGHTEAFF.

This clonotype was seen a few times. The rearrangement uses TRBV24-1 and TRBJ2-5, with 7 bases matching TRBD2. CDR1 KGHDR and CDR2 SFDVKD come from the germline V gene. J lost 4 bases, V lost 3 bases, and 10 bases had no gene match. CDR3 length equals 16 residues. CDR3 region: CATSDEAGVTRETQYF. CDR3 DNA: TGTGCCACCAGTGATGAGGCGGGAGTTACTCGAGAGACCCAGTACTTC.

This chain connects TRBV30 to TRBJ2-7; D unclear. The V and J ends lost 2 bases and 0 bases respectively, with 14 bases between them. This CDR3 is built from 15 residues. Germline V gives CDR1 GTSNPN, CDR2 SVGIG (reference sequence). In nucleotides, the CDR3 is TGTGCCTGGAGTCCACGGCCAGGTGTCTCCTACGAGCAGTACTTC. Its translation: CAWSPRPGVSYEQYF.

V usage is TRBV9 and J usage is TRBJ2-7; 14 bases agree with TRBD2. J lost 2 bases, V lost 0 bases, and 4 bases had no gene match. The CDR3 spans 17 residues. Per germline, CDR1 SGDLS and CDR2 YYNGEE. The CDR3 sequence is CASSVGGGLAGAYEQYF. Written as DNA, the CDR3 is TGTGCCAGCAGCGTAGGTGGGGGACTAGCGGGAGCCTACGAGCAGTACTTC.

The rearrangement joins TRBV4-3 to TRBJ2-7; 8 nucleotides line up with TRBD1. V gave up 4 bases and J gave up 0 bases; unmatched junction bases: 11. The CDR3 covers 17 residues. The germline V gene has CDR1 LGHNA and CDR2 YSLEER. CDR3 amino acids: CASSPSRGDRSSYEQYF. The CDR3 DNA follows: TGCGCCAGCAGCCCTTCAAGGGGGGACAGGAGCTCCTACGAGCAGTACTTC.

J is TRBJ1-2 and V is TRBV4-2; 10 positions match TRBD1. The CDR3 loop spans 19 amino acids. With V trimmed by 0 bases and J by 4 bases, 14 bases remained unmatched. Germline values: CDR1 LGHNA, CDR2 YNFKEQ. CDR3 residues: CASSQDSPRQGAYTYGYTF. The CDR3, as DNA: TGTGCCAGCAGCCAAGATTCGCCGAGACAGGGGGCGTATACCTATGGCTACACCTTC.

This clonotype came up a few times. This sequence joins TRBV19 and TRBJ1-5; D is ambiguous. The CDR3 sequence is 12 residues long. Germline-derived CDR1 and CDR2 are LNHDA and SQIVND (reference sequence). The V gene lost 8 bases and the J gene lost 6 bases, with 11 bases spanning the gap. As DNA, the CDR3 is TGTGCCAGTGGCGGGTCGGGTCAGCCCCAGCATTTT. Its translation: CASGGSGQPQHF.

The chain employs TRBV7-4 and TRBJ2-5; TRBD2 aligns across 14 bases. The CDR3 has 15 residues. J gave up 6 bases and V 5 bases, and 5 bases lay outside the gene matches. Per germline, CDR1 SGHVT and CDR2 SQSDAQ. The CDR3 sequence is CASSPRTSGRQTQYF. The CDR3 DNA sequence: TGTGCCAGCAGCCCCCGGACTAGCGGGAGGCAGACCCAGTACTTC.

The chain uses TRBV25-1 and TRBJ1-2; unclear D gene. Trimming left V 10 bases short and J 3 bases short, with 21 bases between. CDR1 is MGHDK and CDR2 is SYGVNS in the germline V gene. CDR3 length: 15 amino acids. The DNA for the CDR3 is TGTGCCATACCCGAGAAGACCGAATCCCACTATGGCTACACCTTC. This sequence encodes CAIPEKTESHYGYTF.

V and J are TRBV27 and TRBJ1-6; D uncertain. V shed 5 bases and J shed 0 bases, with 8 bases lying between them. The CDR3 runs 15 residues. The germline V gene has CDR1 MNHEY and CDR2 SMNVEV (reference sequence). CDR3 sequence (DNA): TGTGCCAGCAGTAATCGGGGCTCCTATAATTCACCCCTCCACTTT. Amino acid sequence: CASSNRGSYNSPLHF.

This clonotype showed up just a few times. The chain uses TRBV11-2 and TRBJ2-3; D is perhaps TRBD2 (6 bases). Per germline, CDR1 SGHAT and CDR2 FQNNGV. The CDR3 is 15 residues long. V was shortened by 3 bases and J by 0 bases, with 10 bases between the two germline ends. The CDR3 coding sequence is TGTGCCAGCAGCTTTAGGCGGGACAGCACAGATACGCAGTATTTT. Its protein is CASSFRRDSTDTQYF.

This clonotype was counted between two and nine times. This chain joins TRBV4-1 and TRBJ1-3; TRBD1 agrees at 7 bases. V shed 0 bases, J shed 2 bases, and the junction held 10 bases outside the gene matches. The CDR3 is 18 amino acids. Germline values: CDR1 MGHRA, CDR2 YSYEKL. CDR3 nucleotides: TGCGCCAGCAGCCAAGATCGTGGGGACAGATCGGCTGGAAACACCATATATTTT. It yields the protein CASSQDRGDRSAGNTIYF.

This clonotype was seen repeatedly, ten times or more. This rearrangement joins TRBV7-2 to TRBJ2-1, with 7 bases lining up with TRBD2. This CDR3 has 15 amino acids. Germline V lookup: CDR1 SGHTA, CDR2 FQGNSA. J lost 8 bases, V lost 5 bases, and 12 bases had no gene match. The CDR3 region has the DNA TGTGCCAGCAGCCCCTTTGGAGTAGCGGGTGATGAGCAGTTCTTC. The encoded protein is CASSPFGVAGDEQFF.

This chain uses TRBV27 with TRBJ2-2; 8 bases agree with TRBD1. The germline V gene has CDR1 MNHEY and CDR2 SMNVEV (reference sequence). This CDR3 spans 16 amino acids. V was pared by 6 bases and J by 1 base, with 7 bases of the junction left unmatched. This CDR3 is CASRTTGTGNTGELFF. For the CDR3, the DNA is TGTGCCAGCAGAACTACCGGGACAGGGAACACCGGGGAGCTGTTTTTT.